The T cell receptor (beta chain) under discussion was sequenced for a study of T cell repertoires in cytomegalovirus infection. TCRdb recomputed calls from the reads with MiXCR, one row per CDR3 protein. The profile shows 750,000 to 900,000 distinct CDR3 sequences, roughly 28% of them singletons. The germline V and J ends were trimmed by 0 bases and 6 bases, with 13 bases remaining between them. This CDR3 spans 14 amino acids. Germline CDR1 is DFQATT and CDR2 is SNEGSKA (reference sequence). Note on this clonotype: Its matching antigen is unknown.

This chain joins TRBV20-1 and TRBJ2-3; weak D call: TRBD2 (5 bases). The sequences come from cultured CD8+ T cells from PBMCs, collected from culture after CMV antigen stimulation. The sequence came from a human donor in good health (CMV status not recorded). Some clones in this sample may be carry-over from other donors' samples. CDR3: CSAREVNWEDTQYF. The DNA of the CDR3 is TGCAGTGCTAGAGAGGTGAACTGGGAGGATACGCAGTATTTT.